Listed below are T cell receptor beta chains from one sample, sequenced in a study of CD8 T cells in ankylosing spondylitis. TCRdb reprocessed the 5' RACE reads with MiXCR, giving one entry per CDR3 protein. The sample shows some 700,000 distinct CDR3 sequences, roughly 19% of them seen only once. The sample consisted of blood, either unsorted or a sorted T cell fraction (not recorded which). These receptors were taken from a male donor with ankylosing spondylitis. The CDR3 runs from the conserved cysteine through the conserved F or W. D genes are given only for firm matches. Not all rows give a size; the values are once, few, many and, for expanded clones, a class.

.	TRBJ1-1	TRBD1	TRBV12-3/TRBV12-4	CASSLDRAWTEAFF	TGTGCCAGCAGCTTAGACAGGGCATGGACTGAAGCTTTCTTT
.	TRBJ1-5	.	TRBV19	CATARGRGGNQPQHF	TGTGCCACTGCCCGGGGGCGCGGGGGGAATCAGCCCCAGCATTTT
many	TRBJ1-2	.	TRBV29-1	CSVEDLGGQGGYTF	TGCAGCGTTGAAGACCTTGGGGGGCAAGGTGGCTACACCTTC
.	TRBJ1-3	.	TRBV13	CASRFGTSYNTIYF	TGTGCCAGCAGATTCGGGACTTCGTATAACACCATATATTTT
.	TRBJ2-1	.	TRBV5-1	CASSSNHNEQFF	TGCGCCAGCAGCTCCAACCACAATGAGCAGTTCTTC
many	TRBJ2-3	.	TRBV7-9	CASSAWGADTQYF	TGTGCCAGCAGCGCGTGGGGGGCAGATACGCAGTATTTT
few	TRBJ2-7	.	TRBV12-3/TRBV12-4	CASSGLNYEQYF	TGTGCCAGCAGCGGACTGAACTACGAGCAGTACTTC
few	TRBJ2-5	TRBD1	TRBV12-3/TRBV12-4	CASSVRGQTQETQYF	TGTGCCAGCAGCGTCCGGGGACAGACCCAAGAGACCCAGTACTTC
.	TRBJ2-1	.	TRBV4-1	CASSQDSVRAGSYNEQFF	TGCGCCAGCAGCCAAGATTCAGTCCGAGCGGGTTCCTACAATGAGCAGTTCTTC
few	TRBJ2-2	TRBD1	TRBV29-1	CSVVQGARDGELFF	TGCAGCGTTGTTCAGGGGGCGCGTGACGGGGAGCTGTTTTTT
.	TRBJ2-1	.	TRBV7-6	CASSDHPTGYNEQFF	TGTGCCAGCAGCGACCACCCCACTGGATACAATGAGCAGTTCTTC
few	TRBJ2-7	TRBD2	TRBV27	CASRSGAINEQYF	TGTGCCAGCAGAAGCGGGGCCATCAACGAGCAGTACTTC
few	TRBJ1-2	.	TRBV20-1	CSAPQVSRHGYTF	TGCAGTGCCCCCCAGGTTTCACGCCATGGCTACACCTTC
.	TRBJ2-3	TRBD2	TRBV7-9	CASSVTSGGRDTQYF	TGTGCCAGCAGCGTGACTAGCGGGGGAAGAGATACGCAGTATTTT
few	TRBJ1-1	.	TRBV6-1	CASSEYGNTEAFF	TGTGCCAGCAGTGAATACGGGAACACTGAAGCTTTCTTT
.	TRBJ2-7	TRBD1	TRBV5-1	CASSSGQGPSYEQYF	TGCGCCAGCAGCTCGGGACAGGGACCTTCCTACGAGCAGTACTTC
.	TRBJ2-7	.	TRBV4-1	CASSQDSSPLGTDEQYF	TGCGCCAGCAGCCAAGATAGCTCTCCTCTCGGTACCGACGAGCAGTACTTC